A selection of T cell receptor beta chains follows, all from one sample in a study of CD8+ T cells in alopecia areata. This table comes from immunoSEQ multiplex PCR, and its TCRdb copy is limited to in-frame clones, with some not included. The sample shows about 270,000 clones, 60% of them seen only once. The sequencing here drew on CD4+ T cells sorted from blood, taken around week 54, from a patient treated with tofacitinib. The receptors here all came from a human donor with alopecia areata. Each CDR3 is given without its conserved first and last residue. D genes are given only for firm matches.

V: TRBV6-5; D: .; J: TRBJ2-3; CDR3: ASGNAGATDTQY
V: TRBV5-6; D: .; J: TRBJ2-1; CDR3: ASSSRGTPF
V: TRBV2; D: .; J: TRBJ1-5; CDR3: ASSLDGINQPQH
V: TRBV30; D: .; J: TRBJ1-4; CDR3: AWSPIEGSTNEKLF
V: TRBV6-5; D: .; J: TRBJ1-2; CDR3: ASSLDGYYGYT
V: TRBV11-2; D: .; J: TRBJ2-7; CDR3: ASSLELAVYEQY
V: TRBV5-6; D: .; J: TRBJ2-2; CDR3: ASSGLGGPNTGELF
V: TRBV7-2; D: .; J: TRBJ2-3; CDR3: ASTLGGGGADTQY
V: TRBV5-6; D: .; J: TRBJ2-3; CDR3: ASSLTRGTDTQY
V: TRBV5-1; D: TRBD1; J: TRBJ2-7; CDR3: ASSSTTGDNEQY
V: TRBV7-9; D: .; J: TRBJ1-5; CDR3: ASSSRGDQPQH
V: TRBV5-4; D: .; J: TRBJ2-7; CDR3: ASSSKRPETYEQY